These 27 T cell receptor beta chains originate from one sample sequenced in a study of T cell responses to AZD1222 COVID-19 vaccine. Clones were sequenced by immunoSEQ multiplex PCR, and TCRdb holds only the in-frame ones, with some missing. The repertoire consists of over 100,000 clones, with approximately 90% occurring once and the leading ten covering approximately 8.4%. This material consisted of peripheral blood, taken on day 0 of AZD1222 vaccination. The receptor source for this set is an adult in good health.

The chain uses TRBV6-5 and TRBJ1-1; 10 bases fit TRBD1. With 6 bases clipped from V and 6 bases from J, the junction kept 7 bases outside the gene matches. The germline V gene has CDR1 MNHEY and CDR2 SVGAGI. The CDR3 is 14 residues long. In DNA, the CDR3 is TGTGCCAGCAGGCGGGACAGGGGTCTCTCTGAAGCTTTCTTT. Amino acid sequence: CASRRDRGLSEAFF.

This chain links TRBV7-3 with TRBJ1-1; a possible D gene is TRBD1 (6 bases). This CDR3 has 13 amino acids. The germline CDR1 and CDR2 sequences are SGHTA and FQGTGA. V lost 5 bases to trimming and J lost 3 bases, with 10 bases between them. For the CDR3, the DNA is TGTGCCAGCAGCCCAGGGGAGTACACTGAAGCTTTCTTT. It is translated as CASSPGEYTEAFF.

This clone has just one count. J is TRBJ1-5 and V is TRBV12-3 or TRBV12-4; D is unclear. Trimming removed 6 bases from V and 7 bases from J, with 10 bases in between. The CDR3 loop spans 12 amino acids. CDR3 DNA sequence: TGTGCCAGCAGGACCCTTGGGCAGCCCCAGCATTTT. The encoded protein is CASRTLGQPQHF.

This clone was picked up one time. This sequence joins TRBV6-5 and TRBJ1-5; 8 nucleotides agree with TRBD1. The V segment lost 5 bases and the J segment 5 bases; nucleotides outside the gene matches: 5. The CDR3 totals 14 residues. Germline loops: CDR1 MNHEY, CDR2 SVGAGI. This chain's CDR3 is CASSHNRGDQPQHF. In DNA, the CDR3 is TGTGCCAGCAGTCACAACAGGGGGGATCAGCCCCAGCATTTT.

This clone was detected many times. This specimen includes other DNA sequences encoding the same CDR3. Here the CDR3 reads CASSLSGYGYTF. The CDR3 DNA is TGTGCCAGCAGTTTATCAGGGTATGGCTACACCTTC. This rearrangement joins TRBV27 to TRBJ1-2, with no clear D. The V end lost 0 bases, the J end lost 5 bases, and 4 bases lay between the germline ends. Germline CDR1 and CDR2: MNHEY and SMNVEV (reference sequence). The CDR3 runs to 12 residues.

The CDR3 nucleotides are TGTGCCAGCAGCTTAGCGCTAGCGGGACTGGCAGATACGCAGTATTTT. Protein: CASSLALAGLADTQYF. The rearrangement links TRBV7-8 to TRBJ2-3; 9 bases line up with TRBD2. The J segment lost 4 bases and the V segment lost 0 bases, leaving 5 bases of the junction unmatched. The CDR3 covers 16 residues. Germline CDR1 and CDR2: SGHVS and FQNEAQ.

The V call is TRBV2, the J call TRBJ2-2, with D perhaps matching TRBD1 or TRBD2 (5 bases each). The CDR3 runs to 13 residues. V lost 8 bases and J lost 5, with 12 bases in between. Germline V gene data show CDR1 as SNHLY and CDR2 as FYNNEI. The CDR3 region has the DNA TGTGCCAGCCGGGACCGACAGACCGGGGAGCTGTTTTTT. It yields the protein CASRDRQTGELFF.

The chain carries TRBV18 and TRBJ2-7, with a possible D match to TRBD1 (5 bases). CDR3 length: 12 amino acids. V lost 1 base to trimming and J lost 6 bases, with 7 bases between them. Per germline, CDR1 KGHSH and CDR2 LQKENI. DNA for the CDR3: TGTGCCAGCTCACCACGGGGCTTCGAGCAGTACTTC. Its protein is CASSPRGFEQYF.

The rearrangement joins TRBV28 to TRBJ2-4; TRBD1 or TRBD2 may be the D gene (5 bases each). This CDR3 is built from 13 residues. The V and J ends lost 3 bases and 7 bases respectively, with 10 bases between them. Germline CDR1 reads MDHEN; CDR2 reads SYDVKM. The CDR3 nucleotides are TGTGCCAGCAGTTTGGACGAGGGGAACATTCAGTACTTC. It is translated as CASSLDEGNIQYF.

This rearrangement joins TRBV27 to TRBJ2-1, with 9 bases fitting TRBD2. Germline V CDR1 and CDR2: MNHEY, SMNVEV (reference sequence). The CDR3 is made up of 15 amino acids. V trimming: 2 bases; J trimming: 4 bases; junction bases outside the gene matches: 3. The CDR3 DNA is TGTGCCAGCAGTTTAGGCGGGAGGGGGTACAATGAGCAGTTCTTC. Translating it yields CASSLGGRGYNEQFF.

The chain joins TRBV18 to TRBJ1-5, with TRBD1 as a possible D gene (6 bases). V was clipped by 6 bases and J by 6 bases, with 18 bases between them. Germline V gene sequence: CDR1 KGHSH, CDR2 LQKENI. The length of the CDR3 is 15 residues. The CDR3 region has the DNA TGTGCCAGCTCCTCCGCGGGGGGCGGGGGTCAGCCCCAGCATTTT. This translates into CASSSAGGGGQPQHF.

This clone showed up just once. V is TRBV18 and J is TRBJ2-7, with 9 nucleotides matching TRBD1. V gave up 4 bases and J gave up 7 bases; unmatched junction bases: 11. This CDR3 contains 15 residues. The germline CDR1 and CDR2 sequences are KGHSH and LQKENI. The CDR3 sequence: CASSQTGTGTGEQYF. CDR3 bases: TGTGCCAGCTCACAGACCGGGACAGGGACGGGGGAGCAGTACTTC.

The V and J genes are TRBV10-2 and TRBJ2-1; D is ambiguous. V was cut by 3 bases and J by 8 bases, with 5 bases left in between. CDR1 is WSHSY, CDR2 SAAADI, per germline. There are 11 residues in the CDR3. This CDR3 is CASSEVHEQFF. For the CDR3, the DNA is TGCGCCAGCAGTGAAGTCCATGAGCAGTTCTTC.

The rearrangement joins TRBV24-1 to TRBJ1-2; D gene unclear. The CDR3 has 14 residues. The ends were cut back, 2 bases at V and 4 bases at J, with 10 bases in the middle. The V gene's germline CDR1 is KGHDR and CDR2 SFDVKD. The CDR3 is CATSDSGRTYGYTF. The CDR3 region has the DNA TGTGCCACCAGTGATTCGGGCAGGACCTATGGCTACACCTTC.

This clone was counted once. The chain has TRBV7-6 and TRBJ2-1, with D maybe TRBD2 (6 bases). The CDR3 has 17 amino acids. Per the germline V gene, CDR1 is SGHVS and CDR2 is FNYEAQ. Trimming shortened V by 5 bases and J by 3 bases, and 20 bases separated the two germline ends. CDR3 sequence: CASSPRLVVADYNEQFF. The CDR3, as DNA: TGTGCCAGCAGCCCTAGGTTGGTCGTAGCGGACTACAATGAGCAGTTCTTC.

The chain combines TRBV2 with TRBJ2-2, with D perhaps TRBD1 (6 bases). Between the trimmed V and J ends, which lost 6 bases and 6 bases, there was a span of 14 bases. Germline CDR1 SNHLY, CDR2 FYNNEI. This CDR3 has 14 residues. The CDR3 region has the DNA TGTGCCAGCAGGTCCGGGACACCGCCCGGGGAGCTGTTTTTT. Protein: CASRSGTPPGELFF. Full variable domain (outside the CDR3, taken from reference TRBV2 and TRBJ2-2): EPEVTQTPSHQVTQMGQEVILRCVPISNHLYFYWYRQILGQKVEFLVSFYNNEISEKSEIFDDQFSVERPDGSNFTLKIRSTKLEDSAMYFCASRSGTPPGELFFGEGSRLTVL.

This chain uses TRBV2 with TRBJ2-5; 9 positions match TRBD1. The CDR3 length is 13 residues. V lost 8 bases and J lost 3; bases outside the gene matches: 4. Germline lookup yields CDR1 SNHLY and CDR2 FYNNEI. As DNA, the CDR3 is TGTGCCAGCCACAGGACAGGGGAAGAGACCCAGTACTTC. The encoded protein is CASHRTGEETQYF.

The rearrangement uses TRBV5-1 and TRBJ1-4, with D unclear. Germline CDR1 and CDR2: SGHRS and YFSETQ. This CDR3 spans 14 amino acids. V was shortened by 0 bases and J by 7 bases, with 10 bases between the two germline ends. DNA for the CDR3: TGCGCCAGCAGCTTGGATCCCGCCGGTGAAAAACTGTTTTTT. Encoded protein: CASSLDPAGEKLFF. Complete variable domain (other parts from reference TRBV5-1 and TRBJ1-4): KAGVTQTPRYLIKTRGQQVTLSCSPISGHRSVSWYQQTPGQGLQFLFEYFSETQRNKGNFPGRFSGRQFSNSRSEMNVSTLELGDSALYLCASSLDPAGEKLFFGSGTQLSVL.

This clone is labeled as medium-sized. The rearrangement links TRBV5-8 to TRBJ1-5, with 10 bases matching TRBD1. With V trimmed by 0 bases and J by 7 bases, 7 bases remained unmatched. The germline V gene has CDR1 SGHTS and CDR2 YDEGEE. The CDR3 loop spans 16 amino acids. The CDR3 DNA reads TGTGCCAGCAGCTTGGTCGGACAGGGGGTCTGGCAGCCCCAGCATTTT. Its translation: CASSLVGQGVWQPQHF.

This clone has only one observation. The chain has TRBV7-2 and TRBJ1-5; D uncertain. The CDR3 has 16 residues. V lost 0 bases to trimming and J lost 4 bases, with 13 bases between them. Per germline, CDR1 SGHTA and CDR2 FQGNSA. CDR3 region: CASSLASLRGNQPQHF. The CDR3, as DNA: TGTGCCAGCAGCTTAGCGTCTCTAAGAGGGAATCAGCCCCAGCATTTT. The whole variable domain, filled in from reference TRBV7-2 and TRBJ1-5, reads GAGVSQSPSNKVTEKGKDVELRCDPISGHTALYWYRQSLGQGLEFLIYFQGNSAPDKSGLPSDRFSAERTGGSVSTLTIQRTQQEDSAVYLCASSLASLRGNQPQHFGDGTRLSIL.

The chain has TRBV6-6 and TRBJ2-5, with TRBD1 matching 7 bases. The CDR3 has 15 amino acids. The junction had 6 bases not matched to a gene; V was cut back by 4 bases and J by 1 base. In germline, CDR1 is MNHNY, CDR2 SVGAGI (reference sequence). CDR3 nucleotides: TGTGCCAGCAGTTTCCCCGGGACAGCCCAAGAGACCCAGTACTTC. Its translation: CASSFPGTAQETQYF.

This rearrangement joins TRBV2 to TRBJ2-1, with unresolved D. V lost 7 bases to trimming and J lost 0 bases, with 7 bases between them. Germline lookup yields CDR1 SNHLY and CDR2 FYNNEI. CDR3 length: 13 amino acids. The CDR3 DNA sequence: TGTGCCAGCACGCAAATCTCCTACAATGAGCAGTTCTTC. Protein: CASTQISYNEQFF.

The chain couples TRBV7-2 to TRBJ2-3, with 9 bases that match TRBD1. The CDR3 length is 16 residues. Trimming cost V 5 bases and J 4 bases; bases outside gene matches: 10. The germline CDR1 and CDR2 sequences are SGHTA and FQGNSA. The CDR3 sequence: CASSATGGGFSDTQYF. For the CDR3, the DNA is TGTGCCAGCAGCGCTACAGGGGGCGGATTTTCAGATACGCAGTATTTT.

The rearrangement uses TRBV11-2 and TRBJ2-5; D possibly corresponds to TRBD1 (5 bases). V lost 3 bases, J lost 3 bases, and 11 bases lay in between. The germline gives CDR1 SGHAT, CDR2 FQNNGV. There are 14 residues in the CDR3. CDR3 residues: CASSFRGFEETQYF. CDR3 DNA sequence: TGTGCCAGCAGCTTTAGGGGCTTCGAAGAGACCCAGTACTTC.

CDR3 amino acids: CASSPVWGSAAISYNEQFF. The CDR3 nucleotides are TGTGCCAGCAGTCCCGTTTGGGGGAGCGCGGCCATCTCCTACAATGAGCAGTTCTTC. The rearrangement joins TRBV27 to TRBJ2-1; D tentatively fits TRBD1 or TRBD2 (5 bases each). The CDR3 contains 19 residues. Trimming pared 5 bases from V and 0 bases from J, leaving 23 bases between. Per germline, CDR1 MNHEY and CDR2 SMNVEV (reference sequence).

V and J are TRBV15 and TRBJ1-2; D remains ambiguous. The CDR3 consists of 13 residues. The V end lost 0 bases, the J end lost 8 bases, and 10 bases lay between the germline ends. Germline CDR1 reads LNHNV; CDR2 reads YYDKDF (reference sequence). The CDR3 bases are TGTGCCACCAGCAGAGATTTAGGTAAGGGCTACACCTTC. Encoded protein: CATSRDLGKGYTF.

The chain combines TRBV19 with TRBJ1-4, with a possible D match to TRBD1 (5 bases). CDR3 length: 14 amino acids. Germline CDR1 reads LNHDA; CDR2 reads SQIVND (reference sequence). Trimming removed 8 bases at V and 8 bases at J, with 18 bases between. The CDR3 is CASRPWGETEKLFF. In nucleotides, the CDR3 is TGTGCCAGTCGCCCGTGGGGGGAGACGGAAAAACTGTTTTTT.